This TCR beta chain was retrieved from a study of Graves' ophthalmopathy and Graves' hyperthyroidism. None of the included patients had other autoimmune diseases, uncontrolled infections, pregnancy or lactation, as these led to exclusion. V lost 4 bases, J lost 1 base, and 11 bases stayed unmatched. Germline V gene data show CDR1 as MGHRA and CDR2 as YSYEKL. The CDR3 consists of 17 residues. Amplification of the TCR beta CDR3 regions used RNA transcripts (as template). A first-round RT-PCR used HTBI primers, followed by a second-round multiplex PCR. MiXCR was run by TCRdb on the multiplex PCR reads, yielding one entry per CDR3 protein. This table holds around 600,000 distinct CDR3 sequences, 35% to 50% found once.

Sequencing was carried out using peripheral blood. The source of this sequence is an adult man with Graves' ophthalmopathy. The V call is TRBV4-1, the J call TRBJ1-2; TRBD1 matches at 8 bases. Here the CDR3 reads CASSLRDRLLINYGYTF. CDR3 DNA sequence: TGCGCCAGCAGCCTTCGGGACAGGCTTCTTATTAACTATGGCTACACCTTC.